This T cell receptor (beta chain) emerged from a study of PD-L1 blockade in urothelial cancer. Looking at the study overall: Beginning at some point between 2013 and 2014, patients received atezolizumab, given as 1,200 mg intravenously every 3 weeks. General study points: TCR clonality was measured in pretreatment peripheral blood. Clonality below the median predicted better survival.

Per germline, CDR1 MNHEY and CDR2 SMNVEV (reference sequence). V dropped 2 bases and J dropped 2 bases, with 10 bases sitting between them. CDR3 length: 14 amino acids. Using immunoSEQ multiplex PCR, the repertoire was profiled, and TCRdb retains in-frame clones only, with some absent. This sample carries about 74,000 clones, around four fifths of them seen once, and the ten largest clones take around 4.7%. As concerns this clone: Its antigen is currently unknown.

The chain is built from TRBV27 and TRBJ2-7; D perhaps matches TRBD2 (6 bases). This clonotype originated in a man between 65 and 85 years old with urothelial cancer. This material consisted of PBMCs, taken around atezolizumab (anti-PD-L1) treatment. CDR3 DNA sequence: TGTGCCAGCAGTTTAGCGGGACCCCCCTACGAGCAGTACTTC. The encoded protein is CASSLAGPPYEQYF.